This paragraph covers one T cell receptor (beta chain) sequence. Germline loops: CDR1 LNHDA, CDR2 SQIVND (reference sequence). V was clipped by 5 bases and J by 7 bases, with 14 bases between them. The CDR3 loop spans 13 amino acids. Measured with immunoSEQ multiplex PCR; TCRdb has only the in-frame clones, and not every one. The table records hundreds of thousands of clones, 75% to 90% of them present only once. These data are taken from a study of Ad26.COV2.S vaccination and SARS-CoV-2 variants. The treatment: approximately 18 received Ad26.COV2.S at low or high dose, single or two shots; five or six received placebo; per-sample allocation not given. Collection of the samples took place on day 63 after the first injection of vaccine or placebo. Expressing Wuhan-strain SARS-CoV-2 spike, an Ad26 vector served as the vaccine.

This chain joins TRBV19 and TRBJ1-2; D remains ambiguous. The specimen was peripheral blood, collected in a trial of Ad26.COV2.S vaccine versus placebo. This sequence was found in a person between 18 and 65 years old who received the Ad26.COV2.S COVID-19 vaccine or a placebo. CDR3 residues: CASSLGLASGYTF. CDR3 sequence (DNA): TGTGCCAGTAGTCTTGGACTGGCGAGTGGCTACACCTTC.